This T cell receptor beta chain was captured by sequencing in a study of yellow fever vaccine responses in identical twins. TCRdb called the RT-PCR reads again in MiXCR, with one record for every CDR3 protein. Of approximately 15,000 distinct CDR3 sequences in the sample, 80% to 85% are singletons; the top ten hold under 2%. As concerns this clonotype: Its cognate antigen is unknown.

Study-level findings and limits: Twins showed a vaccine T cell response that reportedly seemed partly convergent, partly personalized.

The source was T cells from blood (PBMCs), unsorted or a sorted subset (not recorded which), collected before or after yellow fever vaccination (not recorded which). This sequence was found in a woman younger than 30 who received the yellow fever vaccine.

The CDR3 DNA is TGTGCCAGCAGTCCAGATCTTAACGAGCAGTACTTC. It encodes CASSPDLNEQYF. The chain combines TRBV6-1 with TRBJ2-7; D unresolved. The V end was cut by 5 bases, the J end by 5 bases, with 10 bases between. CDR3 length: 12 residues. The V gene's germline CDR1 is MNHNS and CDR2 SASEGT.